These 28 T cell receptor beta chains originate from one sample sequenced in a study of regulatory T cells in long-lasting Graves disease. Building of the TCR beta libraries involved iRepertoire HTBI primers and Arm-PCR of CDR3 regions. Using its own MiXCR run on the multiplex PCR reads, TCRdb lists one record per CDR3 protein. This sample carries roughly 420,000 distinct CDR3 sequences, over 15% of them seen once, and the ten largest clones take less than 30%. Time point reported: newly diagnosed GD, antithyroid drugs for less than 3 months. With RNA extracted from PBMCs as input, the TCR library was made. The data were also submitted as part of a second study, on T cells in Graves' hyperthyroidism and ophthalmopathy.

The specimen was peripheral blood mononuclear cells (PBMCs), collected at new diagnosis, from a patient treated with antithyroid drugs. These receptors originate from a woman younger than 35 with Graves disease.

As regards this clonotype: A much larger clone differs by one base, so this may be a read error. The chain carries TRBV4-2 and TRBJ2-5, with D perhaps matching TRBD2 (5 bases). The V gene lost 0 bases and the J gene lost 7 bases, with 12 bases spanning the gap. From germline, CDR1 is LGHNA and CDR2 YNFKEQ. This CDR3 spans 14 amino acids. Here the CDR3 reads CASSQDEGFGTQYF. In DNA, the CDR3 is TGTGCCAGCAGCCAAGACGAGGGATTTGGGACCCAGTACTTC.

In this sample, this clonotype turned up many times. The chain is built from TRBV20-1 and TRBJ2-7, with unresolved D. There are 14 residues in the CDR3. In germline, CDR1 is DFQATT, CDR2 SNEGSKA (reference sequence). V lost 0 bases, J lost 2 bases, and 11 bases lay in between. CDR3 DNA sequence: TGCAGTGCTAGAGATCTGGGTAGGACCTACGAGCAGTACTTC. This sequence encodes CSARDLGRTYEQYF.

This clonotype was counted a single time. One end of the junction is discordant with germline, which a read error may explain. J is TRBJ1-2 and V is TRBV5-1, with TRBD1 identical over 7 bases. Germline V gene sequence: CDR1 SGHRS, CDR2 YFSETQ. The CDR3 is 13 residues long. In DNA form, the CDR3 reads TGCGCCGGCAGCGCAGACAGGGTCTATGGCTACACCTTC. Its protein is CAGSADRVYGYTF.

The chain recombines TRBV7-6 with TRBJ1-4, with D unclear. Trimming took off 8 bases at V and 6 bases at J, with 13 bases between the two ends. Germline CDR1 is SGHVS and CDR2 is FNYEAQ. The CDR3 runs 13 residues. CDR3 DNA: TGTGCCAGCTCCCCCATTGGGGATGAAAAACTGTTTTTT. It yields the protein CASSPIGDEKLFF.

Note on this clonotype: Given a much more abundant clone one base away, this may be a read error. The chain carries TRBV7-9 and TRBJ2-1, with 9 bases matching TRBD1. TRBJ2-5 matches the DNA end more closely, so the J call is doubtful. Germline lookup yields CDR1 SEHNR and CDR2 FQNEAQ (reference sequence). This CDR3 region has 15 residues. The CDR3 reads CASSSQGAHQEIQYF. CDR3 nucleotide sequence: TGTGCCAGCAGCTCACAGGGGGCGCATCAAGAGATCCAGTACTTC.

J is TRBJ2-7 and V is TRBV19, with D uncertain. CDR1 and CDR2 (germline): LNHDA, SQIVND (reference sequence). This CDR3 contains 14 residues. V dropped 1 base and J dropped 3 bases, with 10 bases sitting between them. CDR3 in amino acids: CASSIVGKVYEQYF. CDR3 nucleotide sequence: TGTGCCAGTAGTATAGTGGGGAAAGTCTACGAGCAGTACTTC.

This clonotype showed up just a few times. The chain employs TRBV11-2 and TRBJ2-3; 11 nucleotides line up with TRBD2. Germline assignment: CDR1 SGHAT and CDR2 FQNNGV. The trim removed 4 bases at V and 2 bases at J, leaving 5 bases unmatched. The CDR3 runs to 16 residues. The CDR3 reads CASSSGTSGNTDTQYF. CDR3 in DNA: TGTGCCAGCAGCTCCGGGACTAGCGGTAACACAGATACGCAGTATTTT.

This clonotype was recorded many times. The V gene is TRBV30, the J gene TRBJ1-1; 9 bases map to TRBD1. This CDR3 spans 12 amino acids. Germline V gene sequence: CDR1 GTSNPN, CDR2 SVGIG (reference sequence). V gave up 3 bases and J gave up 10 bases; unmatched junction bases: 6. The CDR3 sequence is CAWSYRGRGAFF. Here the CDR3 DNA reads TGTGCCTGGAGCTACAGGGGGCGCGGAGCTTTCTTT.

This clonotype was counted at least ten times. DNA for the CDR3: TGTGCCAGCAGACATAACAGGGGCAGGAACACTGAAGCTTTCTTT. Its translation is CASRHNRGRNTEAFF. This chain joins TRBV6-2 or TRBV6-3 and TRBJ1-1; 7 bases line up with TRBD1. Germline CDR1 MNHEY, CDR2 SVGEGT. Losses at the gene ends were 6 bases for V and 1 base for J; bases not matched to a gene: 8. The CDR3 is 15 amino acids.

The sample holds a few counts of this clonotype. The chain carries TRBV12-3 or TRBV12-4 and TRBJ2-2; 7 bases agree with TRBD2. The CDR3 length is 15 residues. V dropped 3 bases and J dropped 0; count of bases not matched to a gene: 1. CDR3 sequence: CASSFLAANTGELFF. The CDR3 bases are TGTGCCAGCAGTTTTCTAGCGGCGAACACCGGGGAGCTGTTTTTT.

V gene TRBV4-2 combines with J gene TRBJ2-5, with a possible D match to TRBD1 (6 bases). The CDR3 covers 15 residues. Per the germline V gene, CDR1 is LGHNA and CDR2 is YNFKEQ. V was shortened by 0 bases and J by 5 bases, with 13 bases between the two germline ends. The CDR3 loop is CASSQESSGVETQYF. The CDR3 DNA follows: TGTGCCAGCAGCCAAGAATCCTCAGGGGTTGAGACCCAGTACTTC.

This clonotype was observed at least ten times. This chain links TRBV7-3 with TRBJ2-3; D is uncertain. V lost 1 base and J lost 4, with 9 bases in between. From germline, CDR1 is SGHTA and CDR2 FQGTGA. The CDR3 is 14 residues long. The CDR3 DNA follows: TGTGCCAGCAGCTTAAATTCTGGTCCAGATACGCAGTATTTT. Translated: CASSLNSGPDTQYF.

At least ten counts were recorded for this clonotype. The CDR3 protein is CASSAPGRKSYEQYF. The DNA of the CDR3 is TGTGCCAGCAGTGCACCGGGACGAAAGTCCTACGAGCAGTACTTC. The gene calls are TRBV28 and TRBJ2-7; D could derive from TRBD1 or TRBD2 (5 bases each). CDR1 and CDR2 (germline): MDHEN, SYDVKM. Deletions cut 5 bases from V and 1 base from J, with 15 bases between. The CDR3 length is 15 residues.

As DNA, the CDR3 is TGTGCCAGCAGCTTAGGGCGGGACAGAGGGACTAGCGGGAGTCTGGGGTACTACGAGCAGTACTTC. This encodes CASSLGRDRGTSGSLGYYEQYF. The rearrangement uses TRBV11-2 and TRBJ2-7; TRBD2 matches at 14 bases. Trimming cost V 1 base and J 3 bases; bases outside gene matches: 20. The germline V gene has CDR1 SGHAT and CDR2 FQNNGV. The CDR3 consists of 22 residues.

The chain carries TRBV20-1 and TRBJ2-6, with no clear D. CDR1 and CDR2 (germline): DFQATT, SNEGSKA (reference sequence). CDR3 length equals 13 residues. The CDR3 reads CSAIPSGANVLTF. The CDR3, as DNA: TGCAGCGCGATACCGTCTGGGGCCAACGTCCTGACTTTC.

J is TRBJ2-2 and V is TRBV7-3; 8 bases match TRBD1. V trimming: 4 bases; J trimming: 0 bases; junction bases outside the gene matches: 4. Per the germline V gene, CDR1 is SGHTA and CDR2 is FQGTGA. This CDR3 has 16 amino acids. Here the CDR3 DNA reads TGTGCCAGCAGCTCCCAGGGGGCGGCGAACACCGGGGAGCTGTTTTTT. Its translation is CASSSQGAANTGELFF.

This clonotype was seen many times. The CDR3: CASSDLAGGYNEQFF. DNA of the CDR3: TGTGCCAGCAGCGACCTAGCGGGAGGTTACAATGAGCAGTTCTTC. The chain uses TRBV6-1 and TRBJ2-1, with 11 bases fitting TRBD2. V dropped 6 bases and J dropped 4; count of bases not matched to a gene: 5. CDR3 length equals 15 residues. From germline, CDR1 is MNHNS and CDR2 SASEGT.

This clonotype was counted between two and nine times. The CDR3 sequence is CASSYSSRGPYEQYF. The DNA of the CDR3 is TGTGCCAGCAGTTACTCGAGCAGGGGGCCCTACGAGCAGTACTTC. This chain uses TRBV6-5 with TRBJ2-7; 8 bases are a match to TRBD1. The junction had 3 bases not matched to a gene; V was cut back by 0 bases and J by 2 bases. The CDR3 is 15 amino acids. Germline values: CDR1 MNHEY, CDR2 SVGAGI.

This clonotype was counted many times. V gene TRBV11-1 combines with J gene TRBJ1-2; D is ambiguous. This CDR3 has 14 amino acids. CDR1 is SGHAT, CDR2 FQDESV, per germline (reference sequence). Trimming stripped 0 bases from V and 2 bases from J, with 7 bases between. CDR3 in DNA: TGTGCCAGCAGCTTAGCGCGCAAGAACTATGGCTACACCTTC. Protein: CASSLARKNYGYTF.

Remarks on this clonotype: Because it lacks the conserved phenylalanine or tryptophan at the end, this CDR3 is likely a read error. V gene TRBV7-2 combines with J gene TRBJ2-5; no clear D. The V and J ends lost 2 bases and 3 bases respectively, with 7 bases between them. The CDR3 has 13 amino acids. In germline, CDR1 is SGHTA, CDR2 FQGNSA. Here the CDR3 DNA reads TGTGCCAGCAGCTTAACGACGGAAGAGACCCAGTACTCC. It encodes CASSLTTEETQYS.

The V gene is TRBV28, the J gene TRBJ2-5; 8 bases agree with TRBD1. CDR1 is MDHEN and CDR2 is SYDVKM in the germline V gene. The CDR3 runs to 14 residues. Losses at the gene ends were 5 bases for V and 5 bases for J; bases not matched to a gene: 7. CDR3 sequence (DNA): TGTGCCAGCAGTGGACAGGGACGGCGGGAGACCCAGTACTTC. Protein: CASSGQGRRETQYF.

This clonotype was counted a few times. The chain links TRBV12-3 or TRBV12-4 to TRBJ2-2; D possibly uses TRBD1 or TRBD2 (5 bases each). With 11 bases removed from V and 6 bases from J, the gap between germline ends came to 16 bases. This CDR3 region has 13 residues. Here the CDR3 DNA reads TGTGCCCTAAAGGGCCCGGGACCCGGGGAGCTGTTTTTT. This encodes CALKGPGPGELFF.

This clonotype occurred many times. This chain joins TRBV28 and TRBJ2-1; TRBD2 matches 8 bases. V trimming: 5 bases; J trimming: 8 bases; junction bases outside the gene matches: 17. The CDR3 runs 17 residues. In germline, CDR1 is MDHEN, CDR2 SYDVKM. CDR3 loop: CASSLPGLAPKVDEQFF. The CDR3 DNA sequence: TGTGCCAGCAGTCTCCCCGGACTAGCCCCTAAAGTCGATGAGCAGTTCTTC.

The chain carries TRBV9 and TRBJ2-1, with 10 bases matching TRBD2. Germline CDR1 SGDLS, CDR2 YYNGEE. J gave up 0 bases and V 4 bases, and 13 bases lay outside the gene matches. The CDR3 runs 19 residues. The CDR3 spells CASSFTSGTAPSSYNEQFF. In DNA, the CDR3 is TGTGCCAGCAGCTTTACTAGCGGGACCGCCCCAAGCTCCTACAATGAGCAGTTCTTC.

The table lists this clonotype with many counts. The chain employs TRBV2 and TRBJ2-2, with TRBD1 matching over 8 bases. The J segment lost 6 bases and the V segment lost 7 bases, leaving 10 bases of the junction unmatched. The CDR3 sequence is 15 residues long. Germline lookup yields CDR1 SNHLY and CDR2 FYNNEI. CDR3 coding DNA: TGTGCCAGCATTTTCGACAGGGGCAGCGCCGGGGAGCTGTTTTTT. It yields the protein CASIFDRGSAGELFF.

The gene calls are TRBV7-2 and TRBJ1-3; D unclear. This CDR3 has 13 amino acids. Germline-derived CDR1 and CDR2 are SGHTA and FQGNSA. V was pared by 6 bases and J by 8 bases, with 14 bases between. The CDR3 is CASSRGYPDTIYF. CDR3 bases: TGTGCCAGCAGTCGCGGCTACCCGGACACCATATATTTT. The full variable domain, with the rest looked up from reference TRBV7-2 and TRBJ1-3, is GAGVSQSPSNKVTEKGKDVELRCDPISGHTALYWYRQSLGQGLEFLIYFQGNSAPDKSGLPSDRFSAERTGGSVSTLTIQRTQQEDSAVYLCASSRGYPDTIYFGEGSWLTVV.

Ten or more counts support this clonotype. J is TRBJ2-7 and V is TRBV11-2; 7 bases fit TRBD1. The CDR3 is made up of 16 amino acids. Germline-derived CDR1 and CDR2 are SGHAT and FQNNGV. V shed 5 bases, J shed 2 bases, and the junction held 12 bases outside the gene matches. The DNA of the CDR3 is TGTGCCAGCAGCGCGAACAGGGGCCCACGTCCCTACGAGCAGTACTTC. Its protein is CASSANRGPRPYEQYF.

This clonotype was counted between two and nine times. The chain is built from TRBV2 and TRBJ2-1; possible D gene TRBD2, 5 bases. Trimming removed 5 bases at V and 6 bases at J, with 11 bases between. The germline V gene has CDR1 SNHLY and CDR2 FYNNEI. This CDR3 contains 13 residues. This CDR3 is CASSRPSSNEQFF. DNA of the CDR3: TGTGCCAGCAGTCGGCCTAGCTCCAATGAGCAGTTCTTC.